This TCR beta chain was observed in a study of cytomegalovirus exposure and HLA in healthy donors. Study in general: Researchers previously reported finding 117 million unique TCR beta sequences from about 200 million T cells. General study points: A later analysis showed TCR association rates differing by HLA locus, peaking at DRB1 and lowest at HLA-C. Another analysis was done later, and it associated 17,000 or so TCR beta sequences with HLA alleles at 0.05 false discovery rate.

Per germline, CDR1 SGHNT and CDR2 YYREEE (reference sequence). The CDR3 is 16 residues long. The V gene end was trimmed by 4 bases and the J gene end by 7 bases; junction bases not matched to a gene: 13. This clone has only a few counts. The antigen is undetermined. PCR involved 60 Vbeta and 13 Jbeta primers. Produced via immunoSEQ multiplex PCR; TCRdb's table is partial and in-frame only. The sample lists 85,000 to 120,000 clones, 63% occurring once. The chain carries TRBV5-4 and TRBJ2-5; 10 positions agree with TRBD2. The sequence was obtained from a human donor in good health. The sequenced sample consisted of PBMCs. The CDR3 DNA follows: TGTGCCAGCAGCCCTACGAGGACTAGCGGTGGGGGGACCCAGTACTTC. Amino acids: CASSPTRTSGGGTQYF.